What follows are 6 T cell receptor beta chains derived from one specimen sequenced in a study of shared clonotypes between healthy human individuals. Produced via immunoSEQ multiplex PCR; TCRdb's table is partial and in-frame only. The sample lists nearly 1 million clones; about three quarters were seen once. Material: memory CD4+ T cells sorted from blood. Subset: CD45RA-negative fraction. These receptors all stem from a young man in good health.

The table lists this clone with a few counts. This rearrangement joins TRBV30 to TRBJ2-3; a possible D gene is TRBD1 (6 bases). The germline V gene encodes CDR1 GTSNPN and CDR2 SVGIG (reference sequence). V lost 1 base to trimming and J lost 6 bases, with 17 bases between them. CDR3 size: 15 residues. CDR3 in DNA: TGTGCCTGGAGTGCGCTGGACAGCGGAGCGGATACGCAGTATTTT. Protein sequence: CAWSALDSGADTQYF.

This clone appeared once. This chain joins TRBV11-2 and TRBJ2-5; D uncertain. The CDR3 runs to 16 residues. Deletions cut 0 bases from V and 0 bases from J, with 11 bases between. Germline-derived CDR1 and CDR2 are SGHAT and FQNNGV. CDR3 protein: CASSLDRPQNQETQYF. CDR3 bases: TGTGCCAGCAGCTTAGATCGGCCCCAGAACCAAGAGACCCAGTACTTC.

The chain couples TRBV7-8 to TRBJ2-2, with D tentatively TRBD1 (6 bases). This CDR3 spans 15 amino acids. V lost 6 bases, J lost 0 bases, and 11 bases lay in between. Germline CDR1 reads SGHVS; CDR2 reads FQNEAQ. The CDR3 region is CASRKQGSNTGELFF. The CDR3 nucleotides are TGTGCCAGCAGAAAACAGGGATCGAACACCGGGGAGCTGTTTTTT. Full variable domain (missing parts from reference TRBV7-8 and TRBJ2-2): GAGVSQSPRYKVAKRGQDVALRCDPISGHVSLFWYQQALGQGPEFLTYFQNEAQLDKSGLPSDRFFAERPEGSVSTLKIQRTQQEDSAVYLCASRKQGSNTGELFFGEGSRLTVL.

The V gene is TRBV2, the J gene TRBJ1-1; 8 positions agree with TRBD1. The length of the CDR3 is 14 residues. After removal of 4 bases from V and 5 bases from J, the junction contained 6 bases not matched to a gene. Germline V lookup: CDR1 SNHLY, CDR2 FYNNEI. CDR3 DNA sequence: TGTGCCAGCAGTGGCGGACAGGGCCCAACTGAAGCTTTCTTT. Protein product: CASSGGQGPTEAFF.

Concerning this clone itself: The sample has other DNA sequences that encode this CDR3 too. V and J are TRBV9 and TRBJ2-5; either TRBD1 or TRBD2 may fit D (5 bases each). The germline V gene encodes CDR1 SGDLS and CDR2 YYNGEE. This CDR3 has 14 residues. V was clipped by 0 bases and J by 1 base, with 7 bases between them. CDR3 in amino acids: CASSVGGTQETQYF. For the CDR3, the DNA is TGTGCCAGCAGCGTAGGGGGGACCCAAGAGACCCAGTACTTC.

The rearrangement joins TRBV5-1 to TRBJ2-1, with TRBD2 as a possible D gene (5 bases). This CDR3 contains 13 residues. Germline lookup yields CDR1 SGHRS and CDR2 YFSETQ. V dropped 5 bases and J dropped 0 bases, with 6 bases sitting between them. DNA for the CDR3: TGCGCCAGCAGTGGGAGCTCCTACAATGAGCAGTTCTTC. Amino acids: CASSGSSYNEQFF.